The 7 T cell receptor beta chains below come from one sample, sequenced in a study of Ad26.COV2.S vaccination and SARS-CoV-2 variants (dated by TCRdb to 2020 to 2022). According to the study, the label for this sample's treatment or condition signals: around 19 received Ad26.COV2.S at low or high dose, single or two shots; 5 received placebo; per-sample allocation not given. For vaccine and placebo recipients, the sequenced repertoires came from samples collected on day 63 after the first injection. Libraries were constructed by the immunoSEQ multiplex PCR assay. In TCRdb, the immuneACCESS table is reduced to in-frame sequences with V and J assigned. These tables do not hold every clone; where another copy was compared, an unresolved V gene accounts for under half, and the others remain unexplained. Recorded for this sample are some 340,000 clones; 70% to 90% of them occurred a single time. The top ten clones comprise 2.1% of the sample.

Here the sequenced sample was peripheral blood, taken in a trial of Ad26.COV2.S vaccine versus placebo. These receptors were collected from a person between 18 and 59 years old who received the Ad26.COV2.S COVID-19 vaccine or a placebo.

The chain links TRBV5-8 to TRBJ2-1, with a possible D match to TRBD1 (5 bases). The CDR3 is made up of 16 amino acids. The V gene lost 2 bases and the J gene lost 3 bases, with 15 bases spanning the gap. Per the germline V gene, CDR1 is SGHTS and CDR2 is YDEGEE. In DNA, the CDR3 is TGTGCCAGCAGCTTTGGCAAAACCAGGGACTACAATGAGCAGTTCTTC. Translating it yields CASSFGKTRDYNEQFF.

The chain employs TRBV28 and TRBJ2-7; possible D gene TRBD1, 6 bases. Trimming removed 5 bases from V and 3 bases from J, with 14 bases in between. This CDR3 spans 14 amino acids. CDR1 and CDR2 from the germline V gene are MDHEN and SYDVKM. The DNA of the CDR3 is TGTGCCAGCAGTCCCTGGGACACCATCTACGAGCAGTACTTC. Translation gives CASSPWDTIYEQYF. Combining the CDR3 with reference TRBV28 and TRBJ2-7 gives the whole variable domain DVKVTQSSRYLVKRTGEKVFLECVQDMDHENMFWYRQDPGLGLRLIYFSYDVKMKEKGDIPEGYSVSREKKERFSLILESASTNQTSMYLCASSPWDTIYEQYFGPGTRLTVT.

The chain joins TRBV7-9 to TRBJ2-7; possibly TRBD1 for D (5 bases). Trimming removed 3 bases at V and 3 bases at J, with 12 bases between. In germline, CDR1 is SEHNR, CDR2 FQNEAQ (reference sequence). CDR3 size: 14 residues. CDR3 coding DNA: TGTGCCAGCAGCTTCTCAGGGCTCGGCTACGAGCAGTACTTC. As protein: CASSFSGLGYEQYF.

V and J are TRBV7-6 and TRBJ1-2; D is ambiguous. Trimming stripped 0 bases from V and 4 bases from J, with 12 bases between. Germline CDR1 is SGHVS and CDR2 is FNYEAQ. CDR3 length equals 15 residues. The CDR3 sequence: CASSLAALSPYGYTF. CDR3 coding DNA: TGTGCCAGCAGCTTAGCGGCCCTCTCGCCCTATGGCTACACCTTC.

The gene calls are TRBV5-1 and TRBJ1-3, with D possibly TRBD1 on 5 matching bases. The CDR3 runs to 16 residues. V dropped 4 bases and J dropped 0 bases, with 14 bases sitting between them. Germline V gene data show CDR1 as SGHRS and CDR2 as YFSETQ. The CDR3 reads CASSVTDKSSGNTIYF. CDR3 DNA sequence: TGCGCCAGCAGCGTTACGGACAAGAGCTCTGGAAACACCATATATTTT.

The chain carries TRBV4-1 and TRBJ1-4; TRBD1 agrees at 12 bases. Per germline, CDR1 MGHRA and CDR2 YSYEKL. Germline trimming cut 0 bases from V and 8 bases from J; bases unmatched to any gene: 7. The CDR3 sequence is 17 residues long. The CDR3 bases are TGCGCCAGCAGCCAAGACAGGGGACAGGGGGCAAGGGAAAAACTGTTTTTT. It yields the protein CASSQDRGQGAREKLFF.

This chain joins TRBV5-5 and TRBJ2-7, with 10 bases that match TRBD1. Looked up from germline, CDR1 is SGHKS and CDR2 is YYEKEE (reference sequence). The J segment lost 4 bases and the V segment lost 0 bases, leaving 4 bases of the junction unmatched. The CDR3 runs 15 residues. In DNA, the CDR3 is TGTGCCAGCAGCTTGGCGGGACAGGGGTATTACGAGCAGTACTTC. This encodes CASSLAGQGYYEQYF.